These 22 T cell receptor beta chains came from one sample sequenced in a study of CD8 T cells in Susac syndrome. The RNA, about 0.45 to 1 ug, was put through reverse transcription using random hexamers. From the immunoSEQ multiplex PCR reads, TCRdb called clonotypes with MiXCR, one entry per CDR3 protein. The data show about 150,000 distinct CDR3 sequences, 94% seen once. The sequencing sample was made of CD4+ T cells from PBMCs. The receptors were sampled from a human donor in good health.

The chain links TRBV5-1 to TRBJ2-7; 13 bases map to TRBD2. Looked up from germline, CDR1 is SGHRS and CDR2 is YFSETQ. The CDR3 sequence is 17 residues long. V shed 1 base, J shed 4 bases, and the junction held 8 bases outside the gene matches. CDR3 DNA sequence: TGCGCCAGCAGCTTGACTAGCGGGAGGGCCCTCAGGTACGAGCAGTACTTC. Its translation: CASSLTSGRALRYEQYF.

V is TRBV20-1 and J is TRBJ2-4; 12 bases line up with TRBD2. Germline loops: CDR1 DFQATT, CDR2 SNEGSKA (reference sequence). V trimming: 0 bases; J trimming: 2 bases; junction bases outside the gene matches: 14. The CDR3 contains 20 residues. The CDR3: CSARDRFRLAGVLSKNIQYF. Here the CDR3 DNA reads TGCAGTGCTAGAGATCGGTTTAGACTAGCGGGAGTCCTATCCAAAAACATTCAGTACTTC.

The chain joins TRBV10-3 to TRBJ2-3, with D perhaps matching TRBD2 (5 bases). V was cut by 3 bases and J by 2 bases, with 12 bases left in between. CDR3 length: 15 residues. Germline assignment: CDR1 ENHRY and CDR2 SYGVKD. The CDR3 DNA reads TGTGCCATCAGTGAAGTTCTAGCTACCACAGATACGCAGTATTTT. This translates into CAISEVLATTDTQYF.

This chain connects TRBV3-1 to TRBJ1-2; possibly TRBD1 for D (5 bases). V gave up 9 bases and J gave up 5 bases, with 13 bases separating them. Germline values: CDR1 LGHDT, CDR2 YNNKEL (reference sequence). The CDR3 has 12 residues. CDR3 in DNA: TGTGCCAGTGGGGAGGGGAAGTATGGCTACACCTTC. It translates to CASGEGKYGYTF.

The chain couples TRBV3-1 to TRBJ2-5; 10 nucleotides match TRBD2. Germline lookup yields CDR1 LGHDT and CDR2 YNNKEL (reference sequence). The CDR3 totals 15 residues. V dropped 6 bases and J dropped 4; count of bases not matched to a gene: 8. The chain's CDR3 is CASRRLAGVGETQYF. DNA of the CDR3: TGTGCCAGCAGACGGCTAGCGGGAGTAGGAGAGACCCAGTACTTC.

CDR3 sequence reads: CASSHRGHYNEQFF. Here the CDR3 DNA reads TGTGCCAGTTCACACAGGGGGCATTACAATGAGCAGTTCTTC. The chain recombines TRBV19 with TRBJ2-1, with 9 nucleotides matching TRBD1. CDR3 length: 14 residues. J lost 4 bases, V lost 8 bases, and 6 bases had no gene match. CDR1 is LNHDA and CDR2 is SQIVND in the germline V gene (reference sequence).

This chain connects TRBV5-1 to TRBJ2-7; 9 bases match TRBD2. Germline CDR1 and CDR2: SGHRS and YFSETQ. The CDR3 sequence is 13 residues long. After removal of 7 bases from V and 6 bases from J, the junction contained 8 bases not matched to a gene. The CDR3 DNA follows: TGCGCCAGCGATTCTAGCGGGACGGGCGAGCAGTACTTC. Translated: CASDSSGTGEQYF.

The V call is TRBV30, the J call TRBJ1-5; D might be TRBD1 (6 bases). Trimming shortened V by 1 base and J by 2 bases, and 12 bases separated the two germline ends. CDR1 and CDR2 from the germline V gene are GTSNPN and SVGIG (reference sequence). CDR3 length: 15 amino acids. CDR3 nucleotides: TGTGCCTGGAGTGCCCGACAGGATGGCAATCAGCCCCAGCATTTT. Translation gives CAWSARQDGNQPQHF.

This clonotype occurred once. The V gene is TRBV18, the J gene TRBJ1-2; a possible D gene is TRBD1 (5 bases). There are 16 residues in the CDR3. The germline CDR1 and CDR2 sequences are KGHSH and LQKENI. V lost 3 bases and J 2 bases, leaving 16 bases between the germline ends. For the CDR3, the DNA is TGTGCCAGCTCACCTACCCAGGGACCGAGCAACTATGGCTACACCTTC. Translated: CASSPTQGPSNYGYTF.

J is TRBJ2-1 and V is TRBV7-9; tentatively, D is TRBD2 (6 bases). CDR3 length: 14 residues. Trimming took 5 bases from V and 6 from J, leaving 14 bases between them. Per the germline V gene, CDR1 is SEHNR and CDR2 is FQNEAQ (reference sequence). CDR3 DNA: TGTGCCAGCAGCCTCCGACTAGTTGGCAATGAGCAGTTCTTC. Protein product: CASSLRLVGNEQFF.

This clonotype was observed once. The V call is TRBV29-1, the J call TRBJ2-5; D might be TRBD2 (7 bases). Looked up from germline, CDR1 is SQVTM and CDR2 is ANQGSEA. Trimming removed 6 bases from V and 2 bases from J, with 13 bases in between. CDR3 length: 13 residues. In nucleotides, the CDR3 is TGCAGCGTGGGAAAGGGGGGGCAAGAGACCCAGTACTTC. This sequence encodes CSVGKGGQETQYF.

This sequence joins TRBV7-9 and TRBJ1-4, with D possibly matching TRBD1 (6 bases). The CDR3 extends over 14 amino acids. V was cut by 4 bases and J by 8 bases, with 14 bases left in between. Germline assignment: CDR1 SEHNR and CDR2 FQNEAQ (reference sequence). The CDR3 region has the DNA TGTGCCAGCAGCTCCAGGGGAATCGTCGAAAAACTGTTTTTT. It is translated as CASSSRGIVEKLFF. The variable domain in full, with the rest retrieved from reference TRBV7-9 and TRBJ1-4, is DTGVSQNPRHKITKRGQNVTFRCDPISEHNRLYWYRQTLGQGPEFLTYFQNEAQLEKSRLLSDRFSAERPKGSFSTLEIQRTEQGDSAMYLCASSSRGIVEKLFFGSGTQLSVL.

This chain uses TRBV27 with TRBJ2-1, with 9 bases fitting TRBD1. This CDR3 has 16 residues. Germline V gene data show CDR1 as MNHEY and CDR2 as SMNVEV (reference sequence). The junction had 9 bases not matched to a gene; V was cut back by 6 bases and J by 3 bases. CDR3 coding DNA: TGTGCCAGCAGCACCCCCGGGACAGGGATCTACAATGAGCAGTTCTTC. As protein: CASSTPGTGIYNEQFF.

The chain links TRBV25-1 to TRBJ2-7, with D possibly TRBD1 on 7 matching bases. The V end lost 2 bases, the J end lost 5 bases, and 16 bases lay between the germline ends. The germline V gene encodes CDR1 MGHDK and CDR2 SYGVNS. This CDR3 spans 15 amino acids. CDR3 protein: CASSELTGRPHEQYF. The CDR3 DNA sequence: TGTGCCAGCAGTGAACTGACAGGGAGGCCCCACGAGCAGTACTTC.

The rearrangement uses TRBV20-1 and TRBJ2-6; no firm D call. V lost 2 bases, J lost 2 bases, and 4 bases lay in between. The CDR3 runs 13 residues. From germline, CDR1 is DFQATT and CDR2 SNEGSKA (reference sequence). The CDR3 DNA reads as TGCAGTGCTAGAAACACTGGGGCCAACGTCCTGACTTTC. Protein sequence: CSARNTGANVLTF.

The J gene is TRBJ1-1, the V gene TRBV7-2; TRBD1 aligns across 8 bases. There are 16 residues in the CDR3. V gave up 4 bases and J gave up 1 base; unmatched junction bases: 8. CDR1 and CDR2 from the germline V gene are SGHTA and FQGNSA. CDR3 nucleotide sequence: TGTGCCAGCAGCTCCCAGGGGGCGTTGGCGAACACTGAAGCTTTCTTT. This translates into CASSSQGALANTEAFF.

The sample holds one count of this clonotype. CDR3 residues: CSVEARVATQYF. The CDR3 DNA follows: TGCAGCGTTGAAGCGCGGGTTGCGACGCAGTATTTT. The chain uses TRBV29-1 and TRBJ2-3, with D possibly being TRBD2 (5 bases). The CDR3 has 12 amino acids. Trimming stripped 1 base from V and 9 bases from J, with 11 bases between. Germline V gives CDR1 SQVTM, CDR2 ANQGSEA.

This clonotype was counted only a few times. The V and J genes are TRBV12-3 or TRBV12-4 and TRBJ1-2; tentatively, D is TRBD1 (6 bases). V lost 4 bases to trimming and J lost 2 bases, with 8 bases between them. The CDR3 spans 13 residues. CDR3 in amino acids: CASSYRGNYGYTF. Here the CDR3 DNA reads TGTGCCAGCAGTTATAGGGGGAACTATGGCTACACCTTC.

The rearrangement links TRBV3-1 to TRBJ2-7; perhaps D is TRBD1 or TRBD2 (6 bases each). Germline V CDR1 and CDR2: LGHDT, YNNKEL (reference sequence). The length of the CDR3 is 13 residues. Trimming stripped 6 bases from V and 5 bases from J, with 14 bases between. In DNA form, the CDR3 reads TGTGCCAGCAGTCCACACAGGGAGGACGAGCAGTACTTC. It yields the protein CASSPHREDEQYF.

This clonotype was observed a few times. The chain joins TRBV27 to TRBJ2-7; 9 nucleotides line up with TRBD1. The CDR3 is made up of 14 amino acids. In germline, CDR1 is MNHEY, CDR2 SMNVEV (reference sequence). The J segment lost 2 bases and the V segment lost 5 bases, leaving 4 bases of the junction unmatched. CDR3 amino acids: CASSPGTGPYEQYF. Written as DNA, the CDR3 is TGTGCCAGCAGTCCCGGGACAGGGCCCTACGAGCAGTACTTC.

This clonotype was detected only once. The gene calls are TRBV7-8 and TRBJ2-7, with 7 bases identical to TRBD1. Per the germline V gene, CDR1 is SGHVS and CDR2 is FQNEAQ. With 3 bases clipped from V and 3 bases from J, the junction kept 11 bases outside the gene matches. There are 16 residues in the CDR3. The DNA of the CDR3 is TGTGCCAGCAGCTTGGGTGGACAGGCTTCTCTCTACGAGCAGTACTTC. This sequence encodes CASSLGGQASLYEQYF.

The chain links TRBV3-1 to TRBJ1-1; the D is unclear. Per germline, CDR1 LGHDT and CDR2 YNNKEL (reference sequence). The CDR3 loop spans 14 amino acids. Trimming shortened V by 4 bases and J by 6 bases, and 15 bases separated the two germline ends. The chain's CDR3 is CASSLSSGSSEAFF. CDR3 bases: TGTGCCAGCAGCCTCTCGTCGGGGTCGTCTGAAGCTTTCTTT.